The present T cell receptor beta chain was sequenced within a study of T cell responses to AZD1222 COVID-19 vaccine. Study-wide results and limits: Across the whole spike, CD4 TCRs peaked at regions 160-218 and 743-854. Repertoires were obtained solely post-peak T cell response. Most donors were white British and more were female, and clonal diversity was possibly underestimated.

Generated by immunoSEQ multiplex PCR, the TCRdb table keeps only in-frame clones and is missing some. The sample consists of 100,000 to 150,000 clones, about 88% of them appearing once. On this clone itself: Its target is unknown.

Germline V gene lookup returns CDR1 MGHDK and CDR2 SYGVNS. The ends were cut back, 0 bases at V and 0 bases at J, with 8 bases in the middle. This CDR3 spans 15 amino acids. The J gene is TRBJ1-2, the V gene TRBV25-1, with TRBD1 as a possible D gene (5 bases). Sequenced here: peripheral blood, sampled on day 0 of AZD1222 vaccination. The clonotype was recovered from an adult in good health. The CDR3 nucleotides read TGTGCCAGCAGTGAATATGACAGAGCTAACTATGGCTACACCTTC. Residues: CASSEYDRANYGYTF.